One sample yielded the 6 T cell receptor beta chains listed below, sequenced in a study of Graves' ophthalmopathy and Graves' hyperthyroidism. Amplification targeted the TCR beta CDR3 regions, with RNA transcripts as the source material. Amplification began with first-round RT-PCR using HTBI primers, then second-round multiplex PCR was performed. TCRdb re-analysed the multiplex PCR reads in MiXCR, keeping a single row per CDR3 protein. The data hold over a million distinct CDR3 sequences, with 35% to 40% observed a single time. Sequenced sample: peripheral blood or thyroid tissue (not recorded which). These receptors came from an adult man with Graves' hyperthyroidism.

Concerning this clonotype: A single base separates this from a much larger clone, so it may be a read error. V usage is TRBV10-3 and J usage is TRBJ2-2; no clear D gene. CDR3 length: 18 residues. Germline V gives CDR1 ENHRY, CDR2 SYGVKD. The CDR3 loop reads CAISEWAPGVQNIGELFF. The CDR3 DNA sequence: TGTGCCATCAGTGAGTGGGCACCAGGAGTACAAAACATCGGGGAGCTGTTTTTT.

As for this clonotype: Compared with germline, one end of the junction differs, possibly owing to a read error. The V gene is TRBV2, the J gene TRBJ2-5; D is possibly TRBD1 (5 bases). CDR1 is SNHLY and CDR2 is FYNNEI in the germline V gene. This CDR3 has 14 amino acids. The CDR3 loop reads CAGSEYPQGVTQYF. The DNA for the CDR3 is TGTGCCGGCAGTGAATACCCCCAGGGCGTGACCCAGTACTTC.

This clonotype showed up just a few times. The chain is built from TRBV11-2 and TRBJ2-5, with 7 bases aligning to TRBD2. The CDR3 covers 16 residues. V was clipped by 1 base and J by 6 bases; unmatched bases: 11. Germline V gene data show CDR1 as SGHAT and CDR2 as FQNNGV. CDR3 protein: CASSLVAGAPPQTQYF. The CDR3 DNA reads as TGTGCCAGCAGCTTAGTGGCGGGAGCCCCCCCGCAGACCCAGTACTTC.

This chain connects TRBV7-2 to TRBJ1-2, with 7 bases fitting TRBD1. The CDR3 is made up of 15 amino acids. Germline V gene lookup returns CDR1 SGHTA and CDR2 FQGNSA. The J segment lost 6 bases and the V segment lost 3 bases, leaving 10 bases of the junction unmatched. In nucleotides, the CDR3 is TGTGCCAGCAGCTTCAGGGGGGACACCGGTCATGGCTACACCTTC. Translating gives CASSFRGDTGHGYTF.

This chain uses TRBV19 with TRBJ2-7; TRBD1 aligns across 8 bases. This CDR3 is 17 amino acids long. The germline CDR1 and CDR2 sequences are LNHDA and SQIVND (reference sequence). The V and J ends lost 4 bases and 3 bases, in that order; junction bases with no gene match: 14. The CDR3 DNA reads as TGTGCCAGTAGTACCTACCGGACAGGGCCGCGGGGCTACGAGCAGTACTTC. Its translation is CASSTYRTGPRGYEQYF.

This CDR3 reads CASSLQGGRSYEQYF. The CDR3 DNA follows: TGTGCCAGCAGCCTACAGGGGGGCCGCTCCTACGAGCAGTACTTC. The gene calls are TRBV7-9 and TRBJ2-7; 8 bases are shared with TRBD1. Germline CDR1 is SEHNR and CDR2 is FQNEAQ (reference sequence). J lost 0 bases, V lost 5 bases, and 6 bases had no gene match. The CDR3 contains 15 residues.